This T cell receptor (beta chain) stems from a study of cytomegalovirus exposure and HLA in healthy donors. In the case of this clone: Its antigen is unidentified.

The V and J ends lost 3 bases and 4 bases respectively, with 13 bases between them. The length of the CDR3 is 14 residues. Germline values: CDR1 GTSNPN, CDR2 SVGIG (reference sequence). In the PCR, 60 Vbeta and 13 Jbeta primers were used. Produced via immunoSEQ multiplex PCR; TCRdb's table is partial and in-frame only. This listing includes 30,000 to 35,000 clones. General study results and limits: Sequence variants that were highly shared formed a cluster that was likely a sequencing artifact. On later analysis, the bulk of CMV-associated TCR beta chains appeared to be HLA-restricted.

The J gene is TRBJ1-5, the V gene TRBV30; D possibly corresponds to TRBD1 (5 bases). Sequenced input: PBMCs. This receptor was identified in a man aged 40-50 years in good health and CMV-seronegative. The CDR3 sequence: CAWRGWGENQPQHF. The CDR3 nucleotides are TGTGCCTGGAGGGGGTGGGGGGAAAATCAGCCCCAGCATTTT.